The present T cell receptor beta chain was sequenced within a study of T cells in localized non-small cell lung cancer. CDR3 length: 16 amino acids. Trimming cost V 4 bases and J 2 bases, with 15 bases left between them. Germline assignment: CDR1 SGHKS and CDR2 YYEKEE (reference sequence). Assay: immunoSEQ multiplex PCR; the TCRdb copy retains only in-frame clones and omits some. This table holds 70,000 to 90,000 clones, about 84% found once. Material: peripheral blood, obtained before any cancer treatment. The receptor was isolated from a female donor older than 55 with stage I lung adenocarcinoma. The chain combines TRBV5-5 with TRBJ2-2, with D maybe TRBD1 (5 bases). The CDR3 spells CASSHVGQGNTGELFF. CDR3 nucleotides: TGTGCCAGCAGCCACGTGGGCCAGGGCAACACCGGGGAGCTGTTTTTT.